This record looks at one T cell receptor beta chain sequence and its context. This sample was taken from a study of T cells in tumors after PD-1 blockade. Trimming cost V 2 bases and J 1 base, with 18 bases left between them. Germline V gene data show CDR1 as LGHDT and CDR2 as YNNKEL (reference sequence). The length of the CDR3 is 17 residues. The method was immunoSEQ multiplex PCR; TCRdb's version includes in-frame clones alone and lacks a portion of them. The table shows roughly 48,000 clones, with 81% occurring only once. The clonotype originates from a human donor with basal cell carcinoma. The gene calls are TRBV3-1 (or the pseudogene TRBV3-2) and TRBJ2-7; the D is unclear. Sequencing was performed on PBMCs, taken before anti-PD-1 treatment. The CDR3 nucleotides are TGTGCCAGCAGCCAACCCAGGTCGGAGTCAGATTCCTACGAGCAGTACTTC. Translated: CASSQPRSESDSYEQYF.